One sample yielded the 13 T cell receptor beta chains listed below, sequenced in a study of CD8 T cells in Susac syndrome. RNA amounts of roughly 0.45 to 1 ug underwent reverse transcription with random hexamers. Each CDR3 protein is one row after TCRdb ran MiXCR on the immunoSEQ multiplex PCR reads. The sample lists around 170,000 distinct CDR3 sequences, 85% to 95% occurring once. Sequencing was performed on CD4+ T cells from PBMCs. The receptors were gathered from a human donor with Susac syndrome.

V and J are TRBV4-3 and TRBJ1-2, with 9 bases aligning to TRBD1. Trimming removed 3 bases from V and 1 base from J; junction bases left unmatched: 3. This CDR3 has 15 amino acids. Germline CDR1 reads LGHNA; CDR2 reads YSLEER. CDR3 bases: TGCGCCAGCAGCCAGCCGGGACAGGGTAACTATGGCTACACCTTC. This encodes CASSQPGQGNYGYTF.

The chain recombines TRBV7-9 with TRBJ2-5; perhaps TRBD2 as D (6 bases). The CDR3 sequence is 13 residues long. From germline, CDR1 is SEHNR and CDR2 FQNEAQ (reference sequence). The ends were cut back, 6 bases at V and 3 bases at J, with 11 bases in the middle. CDR3 in DNA: TGTGCCAGCAGTCCGCGGGGCGAAGAGACCCAGTACTTC. Residues: CASSPRGEETQYF.

The V and J genes are TRBV24-1 and TRBJ1-2, with 7 nucleotides matching TRBD1. The trim removed 4 bases at V and 8 bases at J, leaving 9 bases unmatched. The CDR3 runs to 14 residues. Germline V gene lookup returns CDR1 KGHDR and CDR2 SFDVKD. The CDR3 DNA follows: TGTGCCACCAGTGACTCGACAGGGACTCGGGGCTACACCTTC. It is translated as CATSDSTGTRGYTF.

As DNA, the CDR3 is TGTGCCTGGACCCACCTTATGGTAGGGGGCCTCGCTGAAGCTTTCTTT. It translates to CAWTHLMVGGLAEAFF. The rearrangement links TRBV30 to TRBJ1-1, with 7 nucleotides matching TRBD1. After removal of 4 bases from V and 6 bases from J, the junction contained 17 bases not matched to a gene. This CDR3 is 16 amino acids long. The germline V gene has CDR1 GTSNPN and CDR2 SVGIG (reference sequence).

The V gene is TRBV30, the J gene TRBJ1-3, with D unresolved. This CDR3 is 12 amino acids long. V was clipped by 4 bases and J by 4 bases, with 8 bases between them. Germline loops: CDR1 GTSNPN, CDR2 SVGIG (reference sequence). The CDR3 DNA reads TGTGCCTGGATTGGAGTCGGAAACACCATATATTTT. The encoded protein is CAWIGVGNTIYF.

The chain has TRBV11-1 and TRBJ1-1, with TRBD1 matching over 7 bases. The V gene end was trimmed by 5 bases and the J gene end by 1 base; junction bases not matched to a gene: 1. Germline V CDR1 and CDR2: SGHAT, FQDESV (reference sequence). This CDR3 contains 13 residues. This CDR3 reads CASSRTGNTEAFF. In DNA, the CDR3 is TGTGCCAGCAGCCGGACAGGGAACACTGAAGCTTTCTTT. Variable domain in full (rest from reference TRBV11-1 and TRBJ1-1): EAEVAQSPRYKITEKSQAVAFWCDPISGHATLYWYRQILGQGPELLVQFQDESVVDDSQLPKDRFSAERLKGVDSTLKIQPAELGDSAMYLCASSRTGNTEAFFGQGTRLTVV.

V gene TRBV11-2 combines with J gene TRBJ1-5; D is undetermined. This CDR3 region has 14 residues. Germline CDR1 is SGHAT and CDR2 is FQNNGV. The germline V and J ends were trimmed by 2 bases and 0 bases, with 5 bases remaining between them. The CDR3 nucleotides read TGTGCCAGCAGCTTATTGGGTAGCAATCAGCCCCAGCATTTT. This translates into CASSLLGSNQPQHF.

V usage is TRBV5-1 and J usage is TRBJ1-1; 10 bases are a match to TRBD1. CDR3 size: 15 residues. V shed 3 bases, J shed 1 base, and the junction held 3 bases outside the gene matches. CDR1 and CDR2 from the germline V gene are SGHRS and YFSETQ. As DNA, the CDR3 is TGCGCCAGCAGCTGGACAGGGGGTTCGAACACTGAAGCTTTCTTT. Its protein is CASSWTGGSNTEAFF.

This chain links TRBV5-1 with TRBJ1-2; 7 bases match TRBD1. Germline CDR1 reads SGHRS; CDR2 reads YFSETQ. The CDR3 covers 14 residues. Trimming removed 4 bases from V and 7 bases from J; junction bases left unmatched: 10. CDR3 sequence reads: CASSQRQGTAGYTF. The DNA for the CDR3 is TGCGCCAGCAGCCAACGACAGGGTACGGCTGGCTACACCTTC.

The rearrangement uses TRBV18 and TRBJ2-1; the D is unclear. Trimming removed 4 bases at V and 0 bases at J, with 4 bases between. The CDR3 is 13 amino acids. Per germline, CDR1 KGHSH and CDR2 LQKENI. CDR3 in DNA: TGTGCCAGCTCACTTAGCTCCTACAATGAGCAGTTCTTC. It specifies CASSLSSYNEQFF.

The chain uses TRBV7-9 and TRBJ1-6, with D uncertain. With 5 bases removed from V and 8 bases from J, the gap between germline ends came to 13 bases. The CDR3 has 14 residues. The germline V gene has CDR1 SEHNR and CDR2 FQNEAQ (reference sequence). CDR3 loop: CASSTGYPDSPLHF. CDR3 bases: TGTGCCAGCAGCACGGGATACCCGGATTCACCCCTCCACTTT.

The chain couples TRBV20-1 to TRBJ1-5; D is ambiguous. CDR1 is DFQATT, CDR2 SNEGSKA, per germline (reference sequence). The CDR3 totals 14 residues. Trimming pared 3 bases from V and 2 bases from J, leaving 11 bases between. The CDR3 spells CSASIMGGNQPQHF. In nucleotides, the CDR3 is TGCAGTGCTAGCATTATGGGAGGCAATCAGCCCCAGCATTTT.

The gene calls are TRBV29-1 and TRBJ2-1, with 8 bases aligning to TRBD1. The CDR3 spans 13 residues. CDR1 is SQVTM and CDR2 is ANQGSEA in the germline V gene. V gave up 5 bases and J gave up 5 bases; unmatched junction bases: 5. The CDR3 sequence: CSVPTGGDNEQFF. The CDR3 DNA is TGCAGCGTTCCCACAGGGGGTGACAATGAGCAGTTCTTC.